These 18 T cell receptor beta chains originate from one sample sequenced in a study of blood T cell repertoires in COVID-19. The protocol was immunoSEQ multiplex PCR, while the TCRdb copy is restricted to in-frame clones and leaves out a portion. This sample has a few hundred thousand clones; around 89% occur once, and the top ten carry about 7%. Sequencing was carried out using peripheral blood. These receptors came from a woman in her twenties or thirties who had recovered from COVID-19.

This chain connects TRBV5-1 to TRBJ2-3; 11 nucleotides align to TRBD1. Losses at the gene ends were 1 base for V and 3 bases for J; bases not matched to a gene: 4. CDR3 length equals 16 residues. The germline V gene encodes CDR1 SGHRS and CDR2 YFSETQ. In nucleotides, the CDR3 is TGCGCCAGCAGCTTGTCCGGGACAGGGGGGACAGATACGCAGTATTTT. Translated, it gives CASSLSGTGGTDTQYF. The full variable domain, in which reference TRBV5-1 and TRBJ2-3 provide the parts outside the CDR3, is KAGVTQTPRYLIKTRGQQVTLSCSPISGHRSVSWYQQTPGQGLQFLFEYFSETQRNKGNFPGRFSGRQFSNSRSEMNVSTLELGDSALYLCASSLSGTGGTDTQYFGPGTRLTVL.

This clone appeared a single time. The V gene is TRBV9, the J gene TRBJ1-3; no firm D call. The V gene lost 0 bases and the J gene lost 0 bases, with 7 bases spanning the gap. Germline V gives CDR1 SGDLS, CDR2 YYNGEE. The CDR3 is 15 amino acids. CDR3 DNA sequence: TGTGCCAGCAGCGTAGGTCAGAACTCTGGAAACACCATATATTTT. Protein product: CASSVGQNSGNTIYF.

This chain joins TRBV7-8 and TRBJ1-5, with D perhaps TRBD1 (6 bases). The CDR3 runs 15 residues. Trimming pared 5 bases from V and 4 bases from J, leaving 15 bases between. The germline V gene has CDR1 SGHVS and CDR2 FQNEAQ. The CDR3 region has the DNA TGTGCCAGCAGCCTAAGCGGACAGATAAATCAGCCCCAGCATTTT. Translated, it gives CASSLSGQINQPQHF.

The rearrangement links TRBV2 to TRBJ1-6, with 7 bases that match TRBD1. This CDR3 contains 15 residues. V trimming: 0 bases; J trimming: 15 bases; junction bases outside the gene matches: 11. Germline V gene data show CDR1 as SNHLY and CDR2 as FYNNEI. The CDR3 reads CASSEAYGQARVLHF. As DNA, the CDR3 is TGTGCCAGCAGTGAAGCCTATGGACAGGCTCGTGTCCTCCACTTT. Full variable domain (remainder filled in from reference TRBV2 and TRBJ1-6): EPEVTQTPSHQVTQMGQEVILRCVPISNHLYFYWYRQILGQKVEFLVSFYNNEISEKSEIFDDQFSVERPDGSNFTLKIRSTKLEDSAMYFCASSEAYGQARVLHFGNGTRLTVT.

The genes are TRBV5-5 and TRBJ2-1; perhaps TRBD1 as D (6 bases). Germline-derived CDR1 and CDR2 are SGHKS and YYEKEE (reference sequence). The CDR3 loop spans 14 amino acids. V was trimmed by 4 bases and J by 2 bases, leaving 10 bases between them. The CDR3 loop is CASSGRGTYNEQFF. The CDR3 DNA sequence: TGTGCCAGCAGCGGTAGGGGGACCTACAATGAGCAGTTCTTC.

In nucleotides, the CDR3 is TGTGCCAGCAGTGCGCCGGGACAGGGTAACACCGGGGAGCTGTTTTTT. Protein sequence: CASSAPGQGNTGELFF. J is TRBJ2-2 and V is TRBV28; TRBD1 agrees at 9 bases. This CDR3 is built from 16 residues. The V segment lost 5 bases and the J segment 2 bases; nucleotides outside the gene matches: 6. CDR1 is MDHEN, CDR2 SYDVKM, per germline.

This clone was counted between two and nine times. This chain connects TRBV9 to TRBJ1-2; unclear D gene. The V and J ends lost 4 bases and 8 bases respectively, with 12 bases between them. Looked up from germline, CDR1 is SGDLS and CDR2 is YYNGEE. CDR3 size: 12 residues. The CDR3 sequence is CASSLPEQGYTF. CDR3 in DNA: TGTGCCAGCAGCCTGCCGGAGCAAGGCTACACCTTC.

J is TRBJ2-7 and V is TRBV5-1, with TRBD1 matching over 10 bases. The V and J ends lost 2 bases and 5 bases, in that order; junction bases with no gene match: 13. The CDR3 extends over 17 amino acids. The germline V gene has CDR1 SGHRS and CDR2 YFSETQ. CDR3 coding DNA: TGCGCCAGCAGCTTAAGAGCCGGGACAGGGGCTGCGGACGAGCAGTACTTC. Encoded protein: CASSLRAGTGAADEQYF.

The rearrangement joins TRBV9 to TRBJ2-1; TRBD2 matches at 12 bases. V lost 4 bases, J lost 4 bases, and 6 bases stayed unmatched. Germline V lookup: CDR1 SGDLS, CDR2 YYNGEE. The CDR3 totals 16 residues. Written as DNA, the CDR3 is TGTGCCAGCAGCCGGACGGGGACTAGCGGGTACAATGAGCAGTTCTTC. It translates to CASSRTGTSGYNEQFF.

The sample holds one count of this clone. V is TRBV5-6 and J is TRBJ2-1; 9 bases are shared with TRBD1. The V gene's germline CDR1 is SGHDT and CDR2 YYEEEE. The V gene end was trimmed by 5 bases and the J gene end by 7 bases; junction bases not matched to a gene: 13. The CDR3 is 16 residues long. This chain's CDR3 is CASSWAGDRVRNEQFF. For the CDR3, the DNA is TGTGCCAGCAGTTGGGCCGGGGACAGGGTTAGAAATGAGCAGTTCTTC.

V and J are TRBV5-1 and TRBJ2-1, with D hard to call. The germline V gene has CDR1 SGHRS and CDR2 YFSETQ. The CDR3 is 15 residues long. With 4 bases removed from V and 2 bases from J, the gap between germline ends came to 13 bases. CDR3 DNA sequence: TGCGCCAGCAGCGTTGACTCACCTACCTACAATGAGCAGTTCTTC. Protein product: CASSVDSPTYNEQFF. Complete variable domain (other parts from reference TRBV5-1 and TRBJ2-1): KAGVTQTPRYLIKTRGQQVTLSCSPISGHRSVSWYQQTPGQGLQFLFEYFSETQRNKGNFPGRFSGRQFSNSRSEMNVSTLELGDSALYLCASSVDSPTYNEQFFGPGTRLTVL.

The rearrangement uses TRBV29-1 and TRBJ2-5; D not resolved. The germline V gene encodes CDR1 SQVTM and CDR2 ANQGSEA. The CDR3 runs to 11 residues. The V gene lost 7 bases and the J gene lost 0 bases, with 6 bases spanning the gap. The CDR3 DNA reads TGCAGCGCCGGGTACCAAGAGACCCAGTACTTC. Its protein product is CSAGYQETQYF.

The chain uses TRBV27 and TRBJ1-6; D remains ambiguous. The CDR3 loop spans 16 amino acids. Germline CDR1 MNHEY, CDR2 SMNVEV (reference sequence). The V and J ends lost 1 base and 8 bases respectively, with 15 bases between them. CDR3 in amino acids: CASSLYSGGGHSPLHF. CDR3 bases: TGTGCCAGCAGTTTATATTCGGGAGGTGGGCATTCACCCCTCCACTTT.

The chain joins TRBV7-9 to TRBJ1-2; 12 bases are a match to TRBD1. Germline CDR1 reads SEHNR; CDR2 reads FQNEAQ (reference sequence). V was clipped by 3 bases and J by 3 bases; unmatched bases: 8. There are 17 residues in the CDR3. The CDR3 sequence is CASSFGTGGEGDYGYTF. DNA for the CDR3: TGTGCCAGCAGCTTTGGGACAGGGGGCGAAGGCGACTATGGCTACACCTTC.

This clone was detected only a few times. V gene TRBV4-2 combines with J gene TRBJ2-7, with D tentatively TRBD2 (5 bases). Trimming left V 0 bases short and J 1 base short, with 10 bases between. Per germline, CDR1 LGHNA and CDR2 YNFKEQ. The CDR3 spans 15 residues. The CDR3 DNA follows: TGTGCCAGCAGCCAAGACTCGGGGATTTCCTACGAGCAGTACTTC. Residues: CASSQDSGISYEQYF.

V usage is TRBV9 and J usage is TRBJ2-7; 8 bases line up with TRBD1. The CDR3 contains 14 residues. Trimming removed 3 bases from V and 3 bases from J; junction bases left unmatched: 5. Germline V lookup: CDR1 SGDLS, CDR2 YYNGEE. The CDR3 nucleotides are TGTGCCAGCAGCGCCGGACAGGGTTTCTACGAGCAGTACTTC. This gives the protein CASSAGQGFYEQYF. Full variable domain (outside the CDR3, taken from reference TRBV9 and TRBJ2-7): DSGVTQTPKHLITATGQRVTLRCSPRSGDLSVYWYQQSLDQGLQFLIQYYNGEERAKGNILERFSAQQFPDLHSELNLSSLELGDSALYFCASSAGQGFYEQYFGPGTRLTVT.

This clone was counted a single time. This chain connects TRBV18 to TRBJ1-1; D ambiguous. V was shortened by 4 bases and J by 3 bases, with 18 bases between the two germline ends. CDR3 length: 16 amino acids. Per the germline V gene, CDR1 is KGHSH and CDR2 is LQKENI. CDR3 sequence: CASSLLDRGSDTEAFF. The CDR3 DNA follows: TGTGCCAGCTCACTGTTAGACCGAGGGTCAGACACTGAAGCTTTCTTT.

The J gene is TRBJ2-5, the V gene TRBV5-1; TRBD2 might be the D (5 bases). CDR3 length: 15 residues. Germline lookup yields CDR1 SGHRS and CDR2 YFSETQ. V shed 4 bases and J shed 4 bases, with 17 bases lying between them. The CDR3 sequence is CASSPRSGKLETQYF. DNA for the CDR3: TGCGCCAGCAGCCCCAGATCGGGAAAATTAGAGACCCAGTACTTC.